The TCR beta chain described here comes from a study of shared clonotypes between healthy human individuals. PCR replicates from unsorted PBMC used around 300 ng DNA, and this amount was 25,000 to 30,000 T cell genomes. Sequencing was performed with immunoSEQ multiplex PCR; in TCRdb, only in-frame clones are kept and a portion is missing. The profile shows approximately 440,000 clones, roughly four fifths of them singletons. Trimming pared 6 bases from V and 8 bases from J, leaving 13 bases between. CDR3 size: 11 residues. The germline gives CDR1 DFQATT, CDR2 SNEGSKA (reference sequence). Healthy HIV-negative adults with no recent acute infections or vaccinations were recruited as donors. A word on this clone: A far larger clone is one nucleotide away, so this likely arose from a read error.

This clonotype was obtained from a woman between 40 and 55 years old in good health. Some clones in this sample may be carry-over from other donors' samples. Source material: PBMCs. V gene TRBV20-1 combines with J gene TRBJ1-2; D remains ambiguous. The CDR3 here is CSAVRGEGYTF. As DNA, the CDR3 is TGCAGTGCCGTACGTGGGGAAGGCTACACCTTC.